Reported below is one T cell receptor beta chain. One end of the junction does not line up with germline, which may come from a read error. This entry comes from a study of T cells of healthy individuals. The V gene's germline CDR1 is SQVTM and CDR2 ANQGSEA. This CDR3 comprises 11 residues. MiXCR, applied by TCRdb to the 5' RACE reads, yields one record per CDR3 protein. Found here are around 100,000 distinct CDR3 sequences, under 20% of them singletons; the top ten hold roughly 6.2%. The rearrangement uses TRBV29-1 and TRBJ1-2; D remains unclear. This receptor was taken from a human donor in good health. CDR3 residues: CSVEYNFGYTF. For the CDR3, the DNA is TGCAGCGTTGAATATAACTTTGGCTACACCTTC.